This is a list of T cell receptor beta chains from one sample in a study of blood T cell repertoires in COVID-19. Here immunoSEQ multiplex PCR was the method, and the copy in TCRdb shows in-frame clones only, minus some. This sample carries about 140,000 clones, over 60% of them seen once, and the ten largest clones take approximately 14%. Sequences were obtained from peripheral blood. Receptor source: a man aged 80 or over with acute or convalescent COVID-19. Each CDR3 is given with its conserved first and last residue. Fields, in order: V gene, clone size, D gene, J gene, CDR3 DNA, CDR3 protein. D genes are given only for firm matches. Only part of the rows carry a size: once, few, many, or a class if the clone is expanded.

TRBV2	NA	TRBD1	TRBJ1-6	TGTGCCAGCAGTGGGGGACAGTGGAATTCACCCCTCCACTTT	CASSGGQWNSPLHF
TRBV6-5	NA	TRBD1	TRBJ2-2	TGTGCCAGCGCACAGGGGGCGCGCGGCACCGGGGAGCTGTTTTTT	CASAQGARGTGELFF
TRBV21-1	NA	NA	TRBJ2-2	TGTGCCAGCAGCAAAGCGAAACAGAACACCGGGGAGCTGTTTTTT	CASSKAKQNTGELFF
TRBV18	NA	TRBD1	TRBJ2-5	TGTGCCAGCTCCCCTGTGGACAGGGGAGAGACCCAGTACTTC	CASSPVDRGETQYF
TRBV19	NA	TRBD2	TRBJ2-1	TGTGCCAGTAGTAGTCCCGGGACTAGCGGGGGGCCTACCAATGAGCAGTTCTTC	CASSSPGTSGGPTNEQFF
TRBV15	NA	NA	TRBJ2-7	TGTGCCACCAGCAGAGGGAGACAGTACTCCTACGAGCAGTACTTC	CATSRGRQYSYEQYF
TRBV5-4	NA	NA	TRBJ2-4	TGTGCCAGCAGCTTAAGGGGTTCCAAAAACATTCAGTACTTC	CASSLRGSKNIQYF
TRBV6-2/TRBV6-3	NA	TRBD2	TRBJ2-2	TGTGCCAGCAGTTACGGGCTAGCGGGGGACACCGGGGAGCTGTTTTTT	CASSYGLAGDTGELFF
TRBV19	NA	NA	TRBJ2-1	TGTGCCAGTAGTAACTACAGGGTCAACAATGAGCAGTTCTTC	CASSNYRVNNEQFF
TRBV6-1	NA	TRBD1	TRBJ2-7	TGTGCCAGCAGTGGACAGGGGATCGAGCAGTACTTC	CASSGQGIEQYF
TRBV5-6	NA	NA	TRBJ1-1	TGTGCCAGCAGCTCGAGTAAATATCTGCGGAGCCCTGAAGCTTTCTTT	CASSSSKYLRSPEAFF
TRBV28	NA	TRBD1	TRBJ1-2	TGTGCCAGCAGGATTCGGGACAGGGGTTTGGTAGGCTACACCTTC	CASRIRDRGLVGYTF
TRBV29-1	NA	TRBD1	TRBJ1-1	TGCAGCGTACACAGGGGGAACACTGAAGCTTTCTTT	CSVHRGNTEAFF
TRBV19	NA	NA	TRBJ1-6	TGTGCCAGTAGTATAGGCCTTCTAGGGGGATCACCCCTCCACTTT	CASSIGLLGGSPLHF
TRBV3-1/TRBV3-2	NA	NA	TRBJ1-5	TGTGCCAGCAGCCAAGAGATAGAGGAAGGAAATCAGCCCCAGCATTTT	CASSQEIEEGNQPQHF
TRBV7-8	few	NA	TRBJ1-4	TGTGCCAGCACCCGAGCGGCGGCCGCAACTAATGAAAAACTGTTTTTT	CASTRAAAATNEKLFF
TRBV4-3	NA	TRBD1	TRBJ2-2	TGCGCCAGCAGCCAAGCCGGGACAGGGGGGTACACCGGGGAGCTGTTTTTT	CASSQAGTGGYTGELFF
TRBV19	few	TRBD1	TRBJ1-2	TGTGCCAGTATCGAGGAACAGGGGTATGGCTACACCTTC	CASIEEQGYGYTF
TRBV19	once	TRBD1	TRBJ1-5	TGTGCCAGTAGAAGGGACAGCGATTATCAGCCCCAGCATTTT	CASRRDSDYQPQHF
TRBV5-1	NA	TRBD1	TRBJ1-4	TGCGCCAGCAGTGACGGACAGGGGGCTGAAAAACTGTTTTTT	CASSDGQGAEKLFF